This T cell receptor (beta chain) came from a study of T cell responses to AZD1222 COVID-19 vaccine. Between the trimmed V and J ends, which lost 10 bases and 3 bases, there was a span of 16 bases. This CDR3 comprises 14 residues. Germline V gene lookup returns CDR1 LNHDA and CDR2 SQIVND (reference sequence). Method: immunoSEQ multiplex PCR; TCRdb's copy keeps in-frame clones and lacks some. The profile covers some 150,000 clones, with 70% to 90% appearing a single time and 4% to 5% taken by the ten largest. The input for sequencing was peripheral blood, taken on day 0 of AZD1222 vaccination. The chain combines TRBV19 with TRBJ1-3; D possibly corresponds to TRBD1 (5 bases). This TCR came from an adult in good health. The CDR3 coding sequence is TGTGCCACCGGCGGGGGGGTAGGTGGAAACACCATATATTTT. Translation gives CATGGGVGGNTIYF. Variable domain in full (rest from reference TRBV19 and TRBJ1-3): DGGITQSPKYLFRKEGQNVTLSCEQNLNHDAMYWYRQDPGQGLRLIYYSQIVNDFQKGDIAEGYSVSREKKESFPLTVTSAQKNPTAFYLCATGGGVGGNTIYFGEGSWLTVV.